The entry below gives a single T cell receptor beta chain sequence along with its context. The antigen this receptor binds is unknown. Base qualities are not provided; no much larger clone lies one nucleotide away. The collaborating institutions used their own protocols to collect whole blood in K2EDTA tubes. For TCRbeta analysis, collaborators shipped samples in one of three forms: frozen whole blood, isolated PBMCs, or DNA extracted from either of those sample types. This sample stems from a study of blood T cell repertoires in COVID-19 (dated by TCRdb to about 2020). Concerning the study at large: The collaborator samples originated in the United States, Italy and Spain and spanned the acute and convalescent phases of COVID-19. The prospective study material was composed of cDNA or gDNA derived from T cells, B-cell-depleted T cells, or PBMCs. The dataset comprised deeply sampled blood TCRbeta repertoires from subjects exposed to, actively infected with, or recovered from COVID-19. The repertoires were released in a freely available public database intended as a resource for research on the immune response to SARS-CoV-2. Samples came from the ongoing ImmuneRACE study (first 160 participants) plus 1,254 subjects from 6 global collaborators. Nearly every sample came with metadata listing a de-identified subject ID, COVID-19 status, age in years and sex. Where available, HLA class I and class II types were taken from metadata supplied by the sample provider and were not determined by assay-based typing. The study at large found these results: The quantity of clinical and demographic metadata differed by source and by participant and was supplied without curation.

TCRbeta CDR3 regions were amplified from genomic DNA using the immunoSEQ Assay, a bias-controlled multiplex PCR. The authors' pipeline ran thus. Within the assay, amplification of reference gene primers was used to estimate how many nucleated cells each sample contained. To quantify the absolute abundance of each unique TCRbeta CDR3 rearrangement, sequence reads were collapsed and filtered. Productive Simpson clonality was computed per sample as the square root of Simpson's diversity index over productive rearrangements. TCRdb obtained this table from immuneACCESS and retained in-frame rearrangements with V and J assigned. These tables miss some clones; where compared with another copy, unresolved V genes account for less than half of the shortfall, and the remainder is unexplained. Clone size and V and J calls were adopted from that table, with D and trimming inferred from the DNA. Counted in this sample were about 68,000 clones; 84% of them appeared once. The leading ten clones occupy 7.5% to 10% of the sample.

The germline V gene specifies SGHAT as CDR1 and FQNNGV as CDR2. From its cysteine to its phenylalanine, the CDR3 spans 12 amino acids. The read is trimmed to its CDR3 DNA, 36 bases read in frame from base 1. V is cut by 5 bases and J by 11 bases, and the space between the germline ends is 15 bases. The chain is made from TRBV11-2 and TRBJ1-1, with the D gene not clear enough to name. What was sequenced was peripheral blood. The source is a man in his forties or fifties with active COVID-19. The DNA is as follows: TGTGCCAGCAGCGTGACCGGAGGGAGCGCTTTCTTT. Translated, it reads CASSVTGGSAFF.